Detailed here is one T cell receptor beta chain. Antigen unknown. This entry is derived from a study of shared clonotypes between healthy human individuals. TCRdb's table, derived via immunoSEQ multiplex PCR, lists solely in-frame clones and lacks some. The sample has roughly 890,000 clones, 90% to 95% seen once. Overall study findings and caveats: Donor clonotype sharing was expected to depend on sequencing depth.

Naive CD8 cells lacked CD45RO, underwent positive selection for CCR7 and left out terminally differentiated effector memory CD45RA+ cells. The CDR3 spans 16 residues. The sequence was obtained from a man under 40 in good health. Sequencing used naive CD8+ T cells sorted from blood. The J gene is TRBJ2-5, the V gene TRBV21-1; the table's TRBD2 call for D was not verified on the DNA. TRBV21-1 is labeled a pseudogene. The CDR3, as DNA: TGTGCCAGCAGCAAGATTAGCGGGAGGGCCGGGGAGACCCAGTACTTC. Its protein product is CASSKISGRAGETQYF.